Each of the 15 T cell receptor delta chains below was sequenced from the same sample in a study of γδ T cells in repeated Plasmodium falciparum infection. TCRdb reprocessed the multiplex PCR reads through CATT. The sample yields tens of thousands of delta-chain clones, 0.85% to 1% seen once. Gammadelta T cells were flow-sorted from PBMC into Vgamma9/Vdelta2+ and Vdelta2-negative populations for bulk analysis. The sequencing input was gamma-delta T cells from blood. The receptors come from a pool of human donors (malaria-infected and uninfected, not separated).

As concerns this clone: This likely traces to a read error, being one base from a far larger clone. This CDR3 is also generated by other DNA sequences in the sample. The chain uses TRDV2 and TRDJ1, with D possibly matching TRDD3 (6 bases). TCRdb gives no J gene; it was assigned here by matching the DNA to germline. Germline CDR1 GEAIGNYY, CDR2 EKD. Deletions cut 3 bases from V and 0 bases from J, with 31 bases between. The length of the CDR3 is 21 residues. The CDR3 DNA reads as TGTGCCTGTGACCAAACCCTGGGGCGGGTGGACTCCCGCAAGTACACCGATAAACTCATCTTT. This sequence encodes CACDQTLGRVDSRKYTDKLIF.

This clone was recorded a few times. A far more abundant clone sits one base away, making this likely a read error. Other DNA sequences in this specimen translate into the identical CDR3. The rearrangement joins TRDV2 to TRDJ1, with a tentative D call TRDD3 (5 bases). No J gene was available from TCRdb, and it was assigned here by a germline match of the DNA. This CDR3 contains 15 residues. CDR1 and CDR2 from the germline V gene are GEAIGNYY and EKD. The V end was cut by 1 base, the J end by 8 bases, with 19 bases between. CDR3 in DNA: TGTGCCTGTGACACGGCTGGCCCGGGGGGCGACAAACTCATCTTT. Its protein product is CACDTAGPGGDKLIF.

As to this clone: Translating this DNA gives a protein that differs at residue 18 from the TCRdb one, which belongs to a much larger clone; a read error is likely, and the protein shown is this translation. The CDR3, as DNA: TGTGCTCTTGGGGAAAGCCCCCCACTCCGTCCACCGTACACCGATAAACTCACCTTT. It translates to CALGESPPLRPPYTDKLTF. No J gene was assigned, while the V gene was called as TRDV1; the D call in the table, TRDD3, was not verified against the DNA. From germline, CDR1 is TSWWSYY and CDR2 QGS. This CDR3 contains 19 residues.

A note on this clone: The likely explanation is a read error, given a far larger clone one base away. The chain links TRDV1 to TRDJ1; 9 bases agree with TRDD3. The J gene is absent in TCRdb and was assigned here via DNA matching to germline. The CDR3 has 21 residues. Germline V gene lookup returns CDR1 TSWWSYY and CDR2 QGS. CDR3 nucleotides: TGTGCTCTTGGGGAACTGAAGAGCTTCCTAAAGTACTGGGGGGATACCGGTAAACTCATCTTT. Protein product: CALGELKSFLKYWGDTGKLIF.

In this sample, this clone turned up a few times. This DNA's translation and the protein TCRdb lists, from a much larger clone, do not match at residue 4, likely due to a read error; the protein shown is translated from the DNA. V is TRDV2 and J is TRDJ1; the match to TRDD3 covers 8 bases. The J gene was missing in TCRdb and was found by matching the end of the DNA to germline. CDR3 length: 15 amino acids. With 6 bases clipped from V and 2 bases from J, the junction kept 10 bases outside the gene matches. Germline V gene data show CDR1 as GEAIGNYY and CDR2 as EKD. The CDR3 loop reads CACNALLGGTDKLIF. The DNA for the CDR3 is TGTGCCTGTAACGCCTTACTGGGGGGGACCGATAAACTCATCTTT.

With regard to this clone: A far larger clone differs by one base, so this is likely a read error. The same CDR3 also results from other DNA sequences found in this sample. The V and J genes are TRDV1 and TRDJ1; 9 bases fit TRDD3. TCRdb does not report a J gene; here it was assigned by matching the DNA to germline references. Per germline, CDR1 TSWWSYY and CDR2 QGS. This CDR3 is 13 amino acids long. CDR3 loop: CALGVLGDAKLIF. The CDR3 DNA is TGTGCTCTAGGGGTACTGGGGGACGCTAAACTCATCTTT.

This clone has only a few counts. A far larger clone is a single base away, which makes a read error likely. This CDR3 is also generated by other DNA sequences in the sample. The chain has TRDV2 and TRDJ1; TRDD3 might be the D (5 bases). As TCRdb names no J gene, one was assigned here on the basis of a DNA match to germline. Germline V CDR1 and CDR2: GEAIGNYY, EKD. There are 19 residues in the CDR3. The CDR3 DNA is TGTGCCTGCGACACCAAGGGGGGGCGAAGACCCCTATACACCGATAAACTCATCTTT. It translates to CACDTKGGRRPLYTDKLIF.

As concerns this clone: TCRdb's protein, taken from a much larger clone, differs from this DNA's translation at residue 5, likely owing to a read error; the protein displayed comes from the DNA. The chain links TRDV2 to TRDJ1; the match to TRDD3 covers 9 bases. The J gene, left out of TCRdb, was set here by checking the DNA against germline. The V gene end was trimmed by 3 bases and the J gene end by 0 bases; junction bases not matched to a gene: 13. The CDR3 runs to 18 residues. CDR1 is GEAIGNYY, CDR2 EKD, per germline. CDR3 region: CACDAVTGGQTYTDKLIF. DNA of the CDR3: TGTGCCTGTGACGCGGTTACTGGGGGACAGACATACACCGATAAACTCATCTTT.

Details on this clone: Given a far larger clone just one base away, this is likely a sequencing read error. Other DNA sequences within the sample encode an identical CDR3. CDR3 in DNA: TGTGCCTGTGACACACATGGAGGTATTTACACCGATAAACTCATCTTT. As protein: CACDTHGGIYTDKLIF. This chain joins TRDV2 and TRDJ1; D unresolved. TCRdb lists no J gene, so it was determined here by aligning the DNA to germline. The germline V gene encodes CDR1 GEAIGNYY and CDR2 EKD. V was shortened by 1 base and J by 0 bases, with 14 bases between the two germline ends. The length of the CDR3 is 16 residues.

Points on this clone: The protein given by TCRdb reflects a much larger clone and differs at residue 10 from this DNA's translation, likely from a read error; the protein shown is the DNA's translation. The chain links TRDV2 to TRDJ1; unclear D gene. Here the J gene came from matching the DNA to germline, since TCRdb omits it. Looked up from germline, CDR1 is GEAIGNYY and CDR2 is EKD. V was cut by 0 bases and J by 3 bases, with 13 bases left in between. There are 15 residues in the CDR3. As DNA, the CDR3 is TGTGCCTGTGACACCCTTGAGGGAGAGGCCGATAAACTCATCTTT. It specifies CACDTLEGEADKLIF.

For this clone: A far larger clone is only one base removed, so a read error is likely. The sample holds other DNA sequences that translate to the same CDR3. The chain joins TRDV2 to TRDJ1; D is unresolved. Since TCRdb gives no J gene, matching the DNA to germline was used here to assign it. The CDR3 extends over 18 amino acids. The germline gives CDR1 GEAIGNYY, CDR2 EKD. V was cut by 1 base and J by 4 bases, with 24 bases left in between. CDR3 coding DNA: TGTGCCTGTGACACTGTCGGACTGCGGGACCGTAATTTCGATAAACTCATCTTT. Its translation: CACDTVGLRDRNFDKLIF.

In this sample, this clone turned up many times. Translating this DNA gives a protein that differs at residue 5 from the TCRdb one, which belongs to a much larger clone; a read error is likely, and the protein shown is this translation. The chain joins TRDV2 to TRDJ3; TRDD3 matches at 8 bases. Here the J gene came from matching the DNA to germline, since TCRdb omits it. CDR3 length: 19 residues. Germline trimming cut 3 bases from V and 1 base from J; bases unmatched to any gene: 10. Germline V gene data show CDR1 as GEAIGNYY and CDR2 as EKD. This CDR3 reads CACDAGGIRGSWDTRQMFF. The CDR3 nucleotides are TGTGCCTGTGACGCCGGCGGGATACGGGGATCCTGGGACACCCGACAGATGTTTTTC.

Notes on this clone: TCRdb shows a much larger clone's protein in place of this DNA's translation, and the two differ at residue 17, likely through a read error; the protein shown is translated from the DNA. The chain couples TRDV1 to TRDJ1; 10 bases fit TRDD3. The CDR3 is made up of 21 amino acids. V shed 4 bases, J shed 7 bases, and the junction held 27 bases outside the gene matches. From germline, CDR1 is TSWWSYY and CDR2 QGS. The CDR3 protein is CALGAFPSKVGGYRYAGKLIF. The CDR3, as DNA: TGTGCTCTTGGGGCATTTCCTTCGAAGGTTGGGGGATACAGGTACGCCGGTAAACTCATCTTT.

This clone was recorded at least ten times. This likely traces to a read error, being one base from a far larger clone. This chain links TRDV2 with TRDJ1; the D is unclear. The J gene was not available in TCRdb and was assigned here by matching the DNA to germline segments. V was clipped by 0 bases and J by 4 bases, with 23 bases between them. The CDR3 totals 18 residues. From germline, CDR1 is GEAIGNYY and CDR2 EKD. CDR3 nucleotides: TGTGCCTGTGACACCGTCGGACTGCGGGACCGTAATGTCGATAAACTCATCTTT. The encoded protein is CACDTVGLRDRNVDKLIF.

Turning to this clone: A much larger clone differs from this one at a single base, so this may be a read error. The V gene is TRDV2, the J gene TRDJ1; 8 positions agree with TRDD3. Here the J gene came from matching the DNA to germline, since TCRdb omits it. Germline lookup yields CDR1 GEAIGNYY and CDR2 EKD. The CDR3 consists of 18 residues. Germline trimming cut 3 bases from V and 1 base from J; bases unmatched to any gene: 15. The CDR3 DNA reads as TGTGCCTGTGACCCCGTGGGGATACAGGGGGGGACCACCGATAAACTCATCTTT. This codes for CACDPVGIQGGTTDKLIF.